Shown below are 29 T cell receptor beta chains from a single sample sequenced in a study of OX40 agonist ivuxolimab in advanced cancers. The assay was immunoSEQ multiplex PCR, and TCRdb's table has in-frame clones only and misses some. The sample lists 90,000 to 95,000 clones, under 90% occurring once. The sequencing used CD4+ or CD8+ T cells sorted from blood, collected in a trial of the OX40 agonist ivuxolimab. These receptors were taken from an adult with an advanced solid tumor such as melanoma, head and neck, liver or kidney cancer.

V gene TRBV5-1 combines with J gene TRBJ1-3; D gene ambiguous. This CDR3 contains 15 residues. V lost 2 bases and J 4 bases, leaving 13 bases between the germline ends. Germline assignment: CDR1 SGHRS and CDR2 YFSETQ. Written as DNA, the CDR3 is TGCGCCAGCAGCTTAGACGTTTACGCAGGAAACACCATATATTTT. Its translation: CASSLDVYAGNTIYF.

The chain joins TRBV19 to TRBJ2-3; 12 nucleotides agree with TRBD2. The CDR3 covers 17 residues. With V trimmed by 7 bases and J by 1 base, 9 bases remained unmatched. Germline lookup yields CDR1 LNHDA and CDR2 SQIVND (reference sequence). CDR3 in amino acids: CASTFPGLAGGTDTQYF. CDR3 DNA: TGTGCCAGTACCTTTCCGGGACTAGCGGGCGGCACAGATACGCAGTATTTT. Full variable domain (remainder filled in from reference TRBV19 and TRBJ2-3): DGGITQSPKYLFRKEGQNVTLSCEQNLNHDAMYWYRQDPGQGLRLIYYSQIVNDFQKGDIAEGYSVSREKKESFPLTVTSAQKNPTAFYLCASTFPGLAGGTDTQYFGPGTRLTVL.

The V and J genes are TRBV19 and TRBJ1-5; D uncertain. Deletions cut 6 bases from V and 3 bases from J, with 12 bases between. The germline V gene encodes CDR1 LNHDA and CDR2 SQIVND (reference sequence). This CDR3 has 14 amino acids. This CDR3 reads CASSRSGDNQPQHF. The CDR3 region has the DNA TGTGCCAGTAGCCGGAGCGGAGACAATCAGCCCCAGCATTTT.

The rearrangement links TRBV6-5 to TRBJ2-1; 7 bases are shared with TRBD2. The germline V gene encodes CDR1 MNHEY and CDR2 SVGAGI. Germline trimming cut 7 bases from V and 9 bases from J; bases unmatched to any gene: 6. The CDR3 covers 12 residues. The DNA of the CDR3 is TGTGCCAGCAACCGAGCGGGGTTTGAGCAGTTCTTC. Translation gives CASNRAGFEQFF.

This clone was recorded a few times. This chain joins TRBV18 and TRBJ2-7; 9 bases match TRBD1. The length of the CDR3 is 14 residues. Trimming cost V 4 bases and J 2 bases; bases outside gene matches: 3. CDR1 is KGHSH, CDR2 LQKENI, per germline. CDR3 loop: CASSQGTGTYEQYV. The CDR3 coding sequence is TGTGCCAGCTCACAGGGGACAGGGACCTACGAGCAGTACGTC.

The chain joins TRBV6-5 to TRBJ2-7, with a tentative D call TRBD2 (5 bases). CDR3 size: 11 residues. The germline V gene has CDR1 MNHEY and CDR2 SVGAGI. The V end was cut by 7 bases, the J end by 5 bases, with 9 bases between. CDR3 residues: CASTHGDEQYF. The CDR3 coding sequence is TGTGCCAGCACCCACGGGGACGAGCAGTACTTC.

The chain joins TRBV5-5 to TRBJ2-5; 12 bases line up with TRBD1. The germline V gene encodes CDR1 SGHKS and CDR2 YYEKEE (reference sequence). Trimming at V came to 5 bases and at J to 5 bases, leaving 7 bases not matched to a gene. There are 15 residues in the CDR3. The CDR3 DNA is TGTGCCAGCAGTCCTCTTGGGACAGGGGGCGAGACCCAGTACTTC. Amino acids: CASSPLGTGGETQYF.

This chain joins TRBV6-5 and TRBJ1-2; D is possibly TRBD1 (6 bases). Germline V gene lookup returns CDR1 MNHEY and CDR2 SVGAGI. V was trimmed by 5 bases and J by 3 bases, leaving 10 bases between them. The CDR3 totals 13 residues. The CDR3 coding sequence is TGTGCCAGCAGTGACGGGGGGCACTATGGCTACACCTTC. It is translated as CASSDGGHYGYTF.

DNA of the CDR3: TGTGCTAGTGGCACCCCGGCGGGGGTCCCCTACAATGAGCAGTTCTTC. Translated, it gives CASGTPAGVPYNEQFF. V and J are TRBV12-5 and TRBJ2-1, with 7 bases identical to TRBD2. The V gene's germline CDR1 is LGHNT and CDR2 FRNRAP. The CDR3 covers 16 residues. V dropped 6 bases and J dropped 2; count of bases not matched to a gene: 10.

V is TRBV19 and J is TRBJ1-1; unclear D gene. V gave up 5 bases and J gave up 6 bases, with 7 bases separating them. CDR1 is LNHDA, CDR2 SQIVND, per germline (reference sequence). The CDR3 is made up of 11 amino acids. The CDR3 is CASSEKSEAFF. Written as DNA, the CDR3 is TGTGCCAGTAGTGAGAAGTCTGAAGCTTTCTTT. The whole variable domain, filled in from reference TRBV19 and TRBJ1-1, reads DGGITQSPKYLFRKEGQNVTLSCEQNLNHDAMYWYRQDPGQGLRLIYYSQIVNDFQKGDIAEGYSVSREKKESFPLTVTSAQKNPTAFYLCASSEKSEAFFGQGTRLTVV.

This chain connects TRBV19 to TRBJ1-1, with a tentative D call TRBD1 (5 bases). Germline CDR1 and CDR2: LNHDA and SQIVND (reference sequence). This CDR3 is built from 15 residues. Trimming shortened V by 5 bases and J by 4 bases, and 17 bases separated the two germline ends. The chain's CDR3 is CASSPVRGEGTEAFF. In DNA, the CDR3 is TGTGCCAGTAGTCCCGTCCGGGGCGAGGGCACTGAAGCTTTCTTT.

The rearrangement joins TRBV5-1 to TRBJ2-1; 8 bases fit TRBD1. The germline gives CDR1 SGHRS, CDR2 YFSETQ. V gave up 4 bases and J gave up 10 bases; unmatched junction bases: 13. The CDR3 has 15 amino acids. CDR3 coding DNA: TGCGCCAGCAGCCCAGGCGGACAGGGCTCGATGGAGCAGTTCTTC. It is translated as CASSPGGQGSMEQFF.

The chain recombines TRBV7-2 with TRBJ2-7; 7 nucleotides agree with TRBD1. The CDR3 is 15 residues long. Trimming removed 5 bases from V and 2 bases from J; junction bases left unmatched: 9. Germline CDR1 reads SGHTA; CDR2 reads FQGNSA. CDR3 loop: CASSPQGDIPYEQYF. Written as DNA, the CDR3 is TGTGCCAGCAGCCCCCAGGGGGACATCCCCTACGAGCAGTACTTC.

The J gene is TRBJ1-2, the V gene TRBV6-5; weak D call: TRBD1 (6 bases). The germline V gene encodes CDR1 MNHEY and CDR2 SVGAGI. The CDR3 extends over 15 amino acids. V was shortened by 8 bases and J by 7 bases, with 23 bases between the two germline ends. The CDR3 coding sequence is TGTGCCAGCTCCCCCAGAGGGTGGGGGGCGGTTGGCTACACCTTC. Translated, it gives CASSPRGWGAVGYTF.

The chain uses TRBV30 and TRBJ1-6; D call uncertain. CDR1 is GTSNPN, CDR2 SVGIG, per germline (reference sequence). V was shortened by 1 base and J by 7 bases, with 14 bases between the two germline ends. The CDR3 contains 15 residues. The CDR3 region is CAWSGRIAKNSPLHF. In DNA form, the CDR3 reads TGTGCCTGGAGTGGCCGAATTGCTAAGAATTCACCCCTCCACTTT.

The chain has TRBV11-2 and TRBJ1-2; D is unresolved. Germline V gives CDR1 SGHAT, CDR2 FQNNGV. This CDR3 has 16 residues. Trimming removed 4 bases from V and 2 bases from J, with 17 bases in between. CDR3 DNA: TGTGCCAGCAGCTCGCGCCCTTTGGGGATAAACTATGGCTACACCTTC. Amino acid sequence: CASSSRPLGINYGYTF.

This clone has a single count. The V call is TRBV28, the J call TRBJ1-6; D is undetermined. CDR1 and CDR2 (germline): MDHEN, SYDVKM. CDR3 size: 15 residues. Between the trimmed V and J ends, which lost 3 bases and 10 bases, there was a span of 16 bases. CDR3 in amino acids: CASSFQDLSRSPLHF. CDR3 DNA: TGTGCCAGCAGTTTCCAGGATCTTAGCCGGTCACCCCTCCACTTT.

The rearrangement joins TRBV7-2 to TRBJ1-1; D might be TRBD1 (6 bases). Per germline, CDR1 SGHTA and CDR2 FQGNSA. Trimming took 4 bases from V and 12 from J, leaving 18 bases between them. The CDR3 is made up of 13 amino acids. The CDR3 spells CASSSITGSESFF. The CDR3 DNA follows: TGTGCCAGCAGCTCAATTACAGGGTCGGAATCTTTCTTT.

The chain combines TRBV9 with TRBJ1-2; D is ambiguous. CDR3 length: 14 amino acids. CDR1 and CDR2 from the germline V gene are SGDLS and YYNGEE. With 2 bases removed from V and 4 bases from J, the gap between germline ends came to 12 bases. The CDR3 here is CASSVDTIPYGYTF. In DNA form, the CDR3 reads TGTGCCAGCAGCGTTGACACAATCCCCTATGGCTACACCTTC.

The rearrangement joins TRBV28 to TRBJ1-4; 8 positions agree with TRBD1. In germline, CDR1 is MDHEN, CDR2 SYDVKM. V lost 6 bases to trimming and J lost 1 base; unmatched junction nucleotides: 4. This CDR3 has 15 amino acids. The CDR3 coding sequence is TGTGCCAGCAGCCCCGGACAGGGAACTAATGAAAAACTGTTTTTT. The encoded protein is CASSPGQGTNEKLFF.

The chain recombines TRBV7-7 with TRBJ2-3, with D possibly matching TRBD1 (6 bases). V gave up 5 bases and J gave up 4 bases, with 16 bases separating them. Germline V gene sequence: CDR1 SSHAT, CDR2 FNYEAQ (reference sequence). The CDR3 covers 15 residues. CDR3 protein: CASSLSPDSADTQYF. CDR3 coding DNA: TGTGCCAGCAGCCTATCCCCGGACAGCGCAGATACGCAGTATTTT.

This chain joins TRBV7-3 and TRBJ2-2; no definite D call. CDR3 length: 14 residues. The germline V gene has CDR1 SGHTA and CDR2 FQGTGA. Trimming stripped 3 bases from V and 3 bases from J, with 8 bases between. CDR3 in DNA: TGTGCCAGCAGCTTGGGCACATACACCGGGGAGCTGTTTTTT. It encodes CASSLGTYTGELFF.

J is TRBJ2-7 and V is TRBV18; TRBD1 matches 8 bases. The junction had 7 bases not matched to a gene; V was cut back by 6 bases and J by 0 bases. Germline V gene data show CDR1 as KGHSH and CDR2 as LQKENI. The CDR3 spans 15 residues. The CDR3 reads CASSLRTGSSYEQYF. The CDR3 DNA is TGTGCCAGCTCCCTGAGGACAGGGAGCTCCTACGAGCAGTACTTC.

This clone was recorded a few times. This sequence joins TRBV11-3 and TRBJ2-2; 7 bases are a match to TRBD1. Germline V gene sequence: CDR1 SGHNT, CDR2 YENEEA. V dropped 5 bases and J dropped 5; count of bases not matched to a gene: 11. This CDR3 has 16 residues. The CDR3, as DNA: TGTGCCAGCAGCCCCGGCCGAGACAGGGCGACCGGGGAGCTGTTTTTT. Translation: CASSPGRDRATGELFF.

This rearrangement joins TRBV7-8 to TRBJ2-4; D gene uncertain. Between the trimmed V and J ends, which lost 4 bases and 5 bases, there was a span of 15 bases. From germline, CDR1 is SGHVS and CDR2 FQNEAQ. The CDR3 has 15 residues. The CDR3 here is CASSYPSYTENIQYF. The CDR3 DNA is TGTGCCAGCAGCTACCCCTCTTATACAGAAAACATTCAGTACTTC.

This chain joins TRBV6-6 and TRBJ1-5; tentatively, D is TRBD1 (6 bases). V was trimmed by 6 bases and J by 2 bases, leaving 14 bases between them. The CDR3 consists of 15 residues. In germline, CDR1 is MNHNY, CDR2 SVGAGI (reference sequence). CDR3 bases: TGTGCCAGCAGCTACGAATCAGGGGGCAATCAGCCCCAGCATTTT. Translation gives CASSYESGGNQPQHF.

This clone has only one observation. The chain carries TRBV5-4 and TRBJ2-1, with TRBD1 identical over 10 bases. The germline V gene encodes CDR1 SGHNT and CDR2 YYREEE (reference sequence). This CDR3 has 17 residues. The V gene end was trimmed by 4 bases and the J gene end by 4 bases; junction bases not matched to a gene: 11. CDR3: CASSTDRGRVDYNEQFF. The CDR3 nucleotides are TGTGCCAGCAGCACTGACAGGGGGCGAGTGGATTACAATGAGCAGTTCTTC.

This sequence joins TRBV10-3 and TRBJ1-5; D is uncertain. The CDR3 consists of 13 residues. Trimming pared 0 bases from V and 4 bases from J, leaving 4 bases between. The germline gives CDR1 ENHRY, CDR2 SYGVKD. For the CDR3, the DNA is TGTGCCATCAGTGAGTCATGGAATCAGCCCCAGCATTTT. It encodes CAISESWNQPQHF.

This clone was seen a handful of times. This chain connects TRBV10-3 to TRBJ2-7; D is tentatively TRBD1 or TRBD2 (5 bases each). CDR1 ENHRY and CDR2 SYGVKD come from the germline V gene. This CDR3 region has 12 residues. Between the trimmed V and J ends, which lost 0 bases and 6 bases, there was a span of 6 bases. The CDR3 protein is CAISESRGEQYV. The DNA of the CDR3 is TGTGCCATCAGTGAGTCGAGGGGCGAGCAGTACGTC.